The 15 T cell receptor beta chains listed next were all sequenced from one sample in a study of control samples from healthy donors and cancer patients. Assay: immunoSEQ multiplex PCR; the TCRdb copy retains only in-frame clones and omits some. This sample has around 110,000 clones, with more than 85% found just once. Material for sequencing was blood. These receptors all stem from a man aged 25 to 45 in good health.

The chain combines TRBV10-3 with TRBJ2-3; possibly TRBD2 for D (5 bases). CDR1 is ENHRY, CDR2 SYGVKD, per germline. There are 14 residues in the CDR3. The germline V and J ends were trimmed by 6 bases and 0 bases, with 10 bases remaining between them. CDR3 loop: CAIRTRPSTDTQYF. Here the CDR3 DNA reads TGTGCCATCAGAACTAGGCCTAGCACAGATACGCAGTATTTT.

This rearrangement joins TRBV2 to TRBJ2-7; the D gene could be TRBD1 or TRBD2 (5 bases each). This CDR3 is built from 11 residues. Trimming took 6 bases from V and 6 from J, leaving 9 bases between them. Germline CDR1 is SNHLY and CDR2 is FYNNEI. The CDR3 coding sequence is TGTGCCAGCAGGGGGACGTCCGAGCAGTACTTC. It encodes CASRGTSEQYF.

This chain links TRBV12-1 with TRBJ2-2; the tabulated D call, TRBD2, remains unverified against the DNA. TRBV12-1 constitutes a pseudogene. The CDR3 extends over 17 amino acids. In nucleotides, the CDR3 is TGTGCCAGCAGCCCGTTAGCGGCGGAAACGAACACCGGGGAGCTGTTTTTT. Amino acids: CASSPLAAETNTGELFF.

V gene TRBV6-5 combines with J gene TRBJ1-1, with TRBD1 matching 9 bases. The germline V gene encodes CDR1 MNHEY and CDR2 SVGAGI. The CDR3 runs to 16 residues. The V gene end was trimmed by 0 bases and the J gene end by 2 bases; junction bases not matched to a gene: 4. The DNA for the CDR3 is TGTGCCAGCAGTTACTCGATGGGACAGGGCAACACTGAAGCTTTCTTT. Translating it yields CASSYSMGQGNTEAFF.

The rearrangement links TRBV4-2 to TRBJ1-3; no clear D. This CDR3 spans 14 amino acids. CDR1 LGHNA and CDR2 YNFKEQ come from the germline V gene. V lost 0 bases to trimming and J lost 0 bases, with 3 bases between them. The CDR3 bases are TGTGCCAGCAGCCAAGAAGGCTCTGGAAACACCATATATTTT. This sequence encodes CASSQEGSGNTIYF.

This chain joins TRBV30 and TRBJ1-2, with no clear D. The CDR3 length is 11 residues. Per the germline V gene, CDR1 is GTSNPN and CDR2 is SVGIG (reference sequence). The V end lost 8 bases, the J end lost 1 base, and 8 bases lay between the germline ends. CDR3 nucleotide sequence: TGTGCCCTCGGGGTTAACTATGGCTACACCTTC. Protein sequence: CALGVNYGYTF.

Remarks on this clone: A read error may produce the germline difference seen at one junction end. Other DNA sequences in the sample encode the same CDR3. The rearrangement links TRBV7-9 to TRBJ1-6, with 9 bases fitting TRBD1. Germline lookup yields CDR1 SEHNR and CDR2 FQNEAQ (reference sequence). The CDR3 consists of 16 residues. The CDR3 is CASSLGTGVGNSPLHF. DNA for the CDR3: TGTGCCAGCAGCTTAGGGACAGGGGTTGGCAATTCACCCCTTCACTTT.

This sequence joins TRBV30 and TRBJ1-1; no clear D. Trimming removed 2 bases from V and 5 bases from J, with 12 bases in between. The length of the CDR3 is 13 residues. Germline CDR1 reads GTSNPN; CDR2 reads SVGIG (reference sequence). Written as DNA, the CDR3 is TGTGCCTGGAGTAATTGGTTAAGGACTGAAGCTTTCTTT. Encoded protein: CAWSNWLRTEAFF.

J is TRBJ2-5 and V is TRBV19; no clear D. CDR1 is LNHDA and CDR2 is SQIVND in the germline V gene (reference sequence). Trimming took 7 bases from V and 4 from J, leaving 19 bases between them. The CDR3 runs 15 residues. For the CDR3, the DNA is TGTGCCAGTACCACCTCGGGTTTTGGGATAGAGACCCAGTACTTC. Its translation is CASTTSGFGIETQYF.

The rearrangement uses TRBV19 and TRBJ2-6; D might be TRBD2 (7 bases). The V gene lost 7 bases and the J gene lost 1 base, with 20 bases spanning the gap. CDR3 size: 18 residues. The germline V gene encodes CDR1 LNHDA and CDR2 SQIVND (reference sequence). CDR3 coding DNA: TGTGCCAGTACTCCCAAGGGGGGGTTTCAGTCTGGGGCCAACGTCCTGACTTTC. Its protein is CASTPKGGFQSGANVLTF.

This clone has a single count. The V call is TRBV3-1 (or the pseudogene TRBV3-2), the J call TRBJ2-1; 11 bases are a match to TRBD2. Looked up from germline, CDR1 is LGHDT and CDR2 is YNNKEL (reference sequence). This CDR3 has 16 amino acids. V was pared by 3 bases and J by 5 bases, with 6 bases of the junction left unmatched. The CDR3 nucleotides read TGTGCCAGCAGCCATTTAGCGGGGGGGAGAGACAATGAGCAGTTCTTC. Translating gives CASSHLAGGRDNEQFF.

The CDR3 is CASTGGSSTDTQYF. The CDR3 DNA sequence: TGCGCCAGCACCGGGGGCTCAAGCACAGATACGCAGTATTTT. The J gene is TRBJ2-3, the V gene TRBV5-1, with D possibly being TRBD1 or TRBD2 (6 bases each). V lost 6 bases and J lost 0, with 11 bases in between. This CDR3 is built from 14 residues. Germline V CDR1 and CDR2: SGHRS, YFSETQ.

The chain employs TRBV2 and TRBJ1-2, with D possibly being TRBD1 (5 bases). From germline, CDR1 is SNHLY and CDR2 FYNNEI. The CDR3 is 13 residues long. Between the trimmed V and J ends, which lost 6 bases and 4 bases, there was a span of 12 bases. CDR3 sequence (DNA): TGTGCCAGCAGGAGACAGAGCGGCTATGGCTACACCTTC. This codes for CASRRQSGYGYTF. The variable domain in full, with the rest retrieved from reference TRBV2 and TRBJ1-2, is EPEVTQTPSHQVTQMGQEVILRCVPISNHLYFYWYRQILGQKVEFLVSFYNNEISEKSEIFDDQFSVERPDGSNFTLKIRSTKLEDSAMYFCASRRQSGYGYTFGSGTRLTVV.

This clone was counted only a few times. The chain joins TRBV7-8 to TRBJ1-2; weak D call: TRBD1 (5 bases). V was trimmed by 0 bases and J by 4 bases, leaving 15 bases between them. This CDR3 has 16 residues. CDR1 SGHVS and CDR2 FQNEAQ come from the germline V gene. As DNA, the CDR3 is TGTGCCAGCAGCTTAGCGCGGGACCCATCGATCTATGGCTACACCTTC. Its protein is CASSLARDPSIYGYTF.

The chain joins TRBV3-1 (or the pseudogene TRBV3-2) to TRBJ2-5; D might be TRBD1 (5 bases). V was shortened by 3 bases and J by 3 bases, with 14 bases between the two germline ends. Germline V gives CDR1 LGHDT, CDR2 YNNKEL (reference sequence). This CDR3 comprises 15 residues. In DNA, the CDR3 is TGTGCCAGCAGCCAGAGCCAGGGAAGGAAAGAGACCCAGTACTTC. It is translated as CASSQSQGRKETQYF.